This is a list of T cell receptor beta chains from one sample in a study of spatial heterogeneity in lung cancer. TCRdb passed the 5' RACE reads through MiXCR, listing each CDR3 protein once. This sample has under 2,000 distinct CDR3 sequences; 20% occur once, and the top ten carry roughly 22%. The specimen was lung tumor tissue, collected at surgery. These receptors all come from a male donor with early-stage non-small cell lung cancer. CDR3s include the opening cysteine and the closing phenylalanine or tryptophan. D genes are given only for firm matches. Where a row states a size, it is once, few, many or the class of an expanded clone; other rows omit it.

V,D,length,J,size,CDR3,DNA
TRBV20-1,TRBD1,13,TRBJ1-3,medium-sized,CSARGGGRDTIYF,TGCAGTGCTAGAGGAGGGGGCCGGGACACCATATATTTT
TRBV6-5,NA,13,TRBJ2-7,medium-sized,CASSYGRAYEQYF,TGTGCCAGCAGTTATGGACGGGCCTACGAGCAGTACTTC
TRBV29-1,NA,11,TRBJ2-1,medium-sized,CSAGRPHEQFF,TGCAGCGCTGGCCGCCCCCATGAGCAGTTCTTC
TRBV2,NA,14,TRBJ1-1,medium-sized,CASLDSPLNTEAFF,TGTGCCAGCTTGGACAGCCCACTGAACACTGAAGCTTTCTTT
TRBV6-1,TRBD2,14,TRBJ2-7,medium-sized,CASSFLTSGSEQYF,TGTGCCAGCAGTTTCCTTACTAGCGGATCTGAGCAGTACTTC
TRBV3-1,TRBD1,19,TRBJ1-4,medium-sized,CASSQDTGTADRTNEKLFF,TGTGCCAGCAGCCAAGACACCGGGACAGCAGACAGGACTAATGAAAAACTGTTTTTT
TRBV20-1,NA,13,TRBJ1-2,medium-sized,CSVRGGTAYGYTF,TGCAGTGTTAGGGGTGGGACGGCTTATGGCTACACCTTC
TRBV9,TRBD1,15,TRBJ2-7,NA,CASSVDGTGAYEQYF,TGTGCCAGCAGCGTAGACGGGACAGGGGCCTACGAGCAGTACTTC
TRBV6-1,TRBD2,16,TRBJ2-4,NA,CASSDTSGRSENIQYF,TGTGCCAGCAGCGACACTAGCGGGAGGTCGGAAAACATTCAGTACTTC
TRBV11-1,TRBD2,15,TRBJ2-1,large,CASSSLAGGNNEQFF,TGTGCCAGCAGCTCCCTGGCGGGAGGGAACAATGAGCAGTTCTTC
TRBV29-1,NA,12,TRBJ2-2,medium-sized,CSGEWGPGELFF,TGCAGCGGTGAATGGGGCCCCGGGGAGCTGTTTTTT
TRBV29-1,NA,13,TRBJ1-2,NA,CSVEFPGSYGYTF,TGCAGCGTTGAATTCCCAGGGTCCTATGGCTACACCTTC
TRBV12-3/TRBV12-4,NA,13,TRBJ2-2,once,CASSDGVTGELFF,TGTGCCAGCAGTGATGGGGTCACCGGGGAGCTGTTTTTT
TRBV28,TRBD1,18,TRBJ1-4,medium-sized,CASSRRDRFRGANEKLFF,TGTGCCAGCAGCCGCCGGGACAGATTCAGAGGGGCTAATGAAAAACTGTTTTTT
TRBV7-6,NA,13,TRBJ2-7,medium-sized,CASSLAAQGEQYF,TGTGCCAGCAGCTTAGCGGCACAAGGCGAGCAGTACTTC
TRBV7-2,TRBD2,17,TRBJ2-2,medium-sized,CASSLTSGRAASGELFF,TGTGCCAGCAGCCTGACTAGCGGGAGGGCCGCCTCCGGGGAGCTGTTTTTT
TRBV7-2,TRBD2,14,TRBJ2-4,medium-sized,CASSLAGGGNIQYF,TGTGCCAGCAGCTTAGCCGGGGGGGGAAACATTCAGTACTTC
TRBV7-8,TRBD2,17,TRBJ2-3,medium-sized,CASSRPPGGGLSDTQYF,TGTGCCAGCAGCCGTCCCCCCGGGGGGGGATTGTCAGATACGCAGTATTTT
TRBV28,TRBD2,20,TRBJ2-7,medium-sized,CASSSVAGTSGRELSGEQYF,TGTGCCAGCAGTTCTGTGGCCGGGACTAGCGGGAGAGAACTATCGGGGGAGCAGTACTTC
TRBV6-6,NA,16,TRBJ1-6,NA,CASSYSWGLRLGALHF,TGTGCCAGCAGTTACTCTTGGGGGCTCCGTTTGGGGGCCCTCCACTTT
TRBV5-1,NA,15,TRBJ2-2,medium-sized,CASSLGTPDTGELFF,TGCGCCAGCAGCCTCGGGACTCCAGACACCGGGGAGCTGTTTTTT
TRBV20-1,NA,11,TRBJ2-5,medium-sized,CSQGGRETQYF,TGCAGTCAAGGGGGTCGGGAGACCCAGTACTTC
TRBV20-1,TRBD2,15,TRBJ2-7,medium-sized,CSARPRTRGPYEQYF,TGCAGTGCTAGACCCAGGACTAGAGGTCCCTACGAGCAGTACTTC
TRBV3-1,TRBD2,17,TRBJ2-1,medium-sized,CASSQDRGTSVGDEQFF,TGTGCCAGCAGCCAAGATCGAGGGACTAGCGTCGGGGATGAGCAGTTCTTC
TRBV6-5,TRBD1,16,TRBJ1-1,NA,CASSFAPGQGSPEAFF,TGTGCCAGCAGTTTTGCCCCGGGACAGGGATCTCCTGAAGCTTTCTTT
TRBV25-1,TRBD1,18,TRBJ2-6,NA,CASSGTGGRDSGANVLTF,TGTGCCAGCAGTGGAACAGGGGGCCGTGACTCTGGGGCCAACGTCCTGACTTTC
TRBV6-5,NA,13,TRBJ1-6,medium-sized,CASSVSYNSPLHF,TGTGCCAGCAGTGTCTCCTATAATTCACCCCTCCACTTT
TRBV2,NA,14,TRBJ2-1,large,CASTRGGSYNEQFF,TGTGCCAGCACCCGGGGCGGGTCCTACAATGAGCAGTTCTTC
TRBV6-2/TRBV6-3,NA,14,TRBJ2-1,NA,CASKGLALYNEQFF,TGTGCCAGCAAGGGCCTCGCACTATACAATGAGCAGTTCTTC